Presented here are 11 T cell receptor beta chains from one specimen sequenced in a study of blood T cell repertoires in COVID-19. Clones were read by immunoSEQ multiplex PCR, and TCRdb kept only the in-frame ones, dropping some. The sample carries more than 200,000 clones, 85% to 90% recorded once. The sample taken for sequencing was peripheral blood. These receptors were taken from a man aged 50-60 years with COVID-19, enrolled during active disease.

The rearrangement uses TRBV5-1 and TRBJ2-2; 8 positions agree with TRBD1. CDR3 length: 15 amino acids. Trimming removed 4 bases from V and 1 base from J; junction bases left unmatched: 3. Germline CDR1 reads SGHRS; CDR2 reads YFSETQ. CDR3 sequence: CASSTGQGNTGELFF. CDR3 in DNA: TGCGCCAGCAGCACCGGACAGGGGAACACCGGGGAGCTGTTTTTT.

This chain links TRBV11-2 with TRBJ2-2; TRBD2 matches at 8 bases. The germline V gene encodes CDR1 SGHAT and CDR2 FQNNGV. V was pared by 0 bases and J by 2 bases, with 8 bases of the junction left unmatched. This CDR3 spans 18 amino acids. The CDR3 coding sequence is TGTGCCAGCAGCTTAGAGGGGGTAGCGGGGCCAAACACCGGGGAGCTGTTTTTT. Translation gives CASSLEGVAGPNTGELFF. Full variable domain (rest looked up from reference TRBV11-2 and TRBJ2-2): EAGVAQSPRYKIIEKRQSVAFWCNPISGHATLYWYQQILGQGPKLLIQFQNNGVVDDSQLPKDRFSAERLKGVDSTLKIQPAKLEDSAVYLCASSLEGVAGPNTGELFFGEGSRLTVL.

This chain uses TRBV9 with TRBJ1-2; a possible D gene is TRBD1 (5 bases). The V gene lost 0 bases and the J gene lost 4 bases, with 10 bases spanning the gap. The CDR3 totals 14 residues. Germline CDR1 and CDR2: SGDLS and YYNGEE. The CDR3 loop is CASSVGQPIYGYTF. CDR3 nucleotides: TGTGCCAGCAGCGTAGGACAGCCCATCTATGGCTACACCTTC.

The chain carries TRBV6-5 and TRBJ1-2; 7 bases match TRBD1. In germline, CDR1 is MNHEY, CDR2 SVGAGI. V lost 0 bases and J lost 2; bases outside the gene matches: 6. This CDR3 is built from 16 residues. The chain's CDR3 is CASSYSGQDQNYGYTF. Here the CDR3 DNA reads TGTGCCAGCAGTTACTCCGGACAGGATCAGAACTATGGCTACACCTTC.

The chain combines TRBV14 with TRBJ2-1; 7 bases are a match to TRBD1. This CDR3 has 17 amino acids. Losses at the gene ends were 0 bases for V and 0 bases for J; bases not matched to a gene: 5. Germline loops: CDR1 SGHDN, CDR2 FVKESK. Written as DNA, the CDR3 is TGTGCCAGCAGCCAAGATTTTGCAGGGGGCTCCTACAATGAGCAGTTCTTC. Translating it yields CASSQDFAGGSYNEQFF.

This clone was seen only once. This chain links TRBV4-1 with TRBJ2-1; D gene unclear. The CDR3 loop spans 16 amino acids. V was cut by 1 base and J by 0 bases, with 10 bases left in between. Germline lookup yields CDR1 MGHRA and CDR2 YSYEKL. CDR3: CASSQGHPGSYNEQFF. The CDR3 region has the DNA TGCGCCAGCAGCCAAGGGCACCCAGGCTCCTACAATGAGCAGTTCTTC.

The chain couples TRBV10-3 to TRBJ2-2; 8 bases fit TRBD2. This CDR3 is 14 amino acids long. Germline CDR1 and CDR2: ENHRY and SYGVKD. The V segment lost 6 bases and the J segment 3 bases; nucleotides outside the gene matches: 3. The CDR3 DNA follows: TGTGCCATCAGGCGGGAGGTCGACACCGGGGAGCTGTTTTTT. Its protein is CAIRREVDTGELFF.

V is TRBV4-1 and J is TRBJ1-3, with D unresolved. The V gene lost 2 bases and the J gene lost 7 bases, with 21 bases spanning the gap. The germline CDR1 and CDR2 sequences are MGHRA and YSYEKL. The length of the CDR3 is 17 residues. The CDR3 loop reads CASSQNPPRELRNTIYF. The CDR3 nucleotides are TGCGCCAGCAGCCAAAACCCCCCCAGAGAACTACGGAACACCATATATTTT.

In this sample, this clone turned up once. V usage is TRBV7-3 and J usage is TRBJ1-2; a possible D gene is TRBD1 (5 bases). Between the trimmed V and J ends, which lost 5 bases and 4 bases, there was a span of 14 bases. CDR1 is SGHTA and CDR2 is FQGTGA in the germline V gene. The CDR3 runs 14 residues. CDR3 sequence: CASSPGGRGYGYTF. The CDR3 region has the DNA TGTGCCAGCAGCCCCGGGGGGAGGGGCTATGGCTACACCTTC. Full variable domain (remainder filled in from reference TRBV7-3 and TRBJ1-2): GAGVSQTPSNKVTEKGKYVELRCDPISGHTALYWYRQSLGQGPEFLIYFQGTGAADDSGLPNDRFFAVRPEGSVSTLKIQRTERGDSAVYLCASSPGGRGYGYTFGSGTRLTVV.

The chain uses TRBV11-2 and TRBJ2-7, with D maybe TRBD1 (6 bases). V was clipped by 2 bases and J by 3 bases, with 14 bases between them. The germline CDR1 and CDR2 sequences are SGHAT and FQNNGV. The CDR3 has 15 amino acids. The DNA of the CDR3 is TGTGCCAGCAGCTTACACCGGGACACTCTCTACGAGCAGTACTTC. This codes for CASSLHRDTLYEQYF.

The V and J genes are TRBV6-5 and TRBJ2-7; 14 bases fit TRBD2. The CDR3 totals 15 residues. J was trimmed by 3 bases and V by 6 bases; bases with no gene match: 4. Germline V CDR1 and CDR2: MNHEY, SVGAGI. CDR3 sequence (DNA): TGTGCCAGCAGAACCGGGACTAGCGGGAGCTACGAGCAGTACTTC. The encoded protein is CASRTGTSGSYEQYF.